The T cell receptor beta chain under discussion was sequenced for a study of T cell clonality in common variable immunodeficiency. Only in-frame clones appear in the TCRdb table, and some are missing; sequencing was by immunoSEQ multiplex PCR. The profile covers some 45,000 clones, none occurring a single time. This clone has only a few counts. Its antigen remains unknown. The CDR3 end falls 3 residues outside the read, so it is completed with the germline J gene. The CDR3 contains 11 residues. Germline values: CDR1 KGHSH, CDR2 LQKENI. Notes on the study in general: Compared with healthy controls, CVID subjects showed increased TCRbeta clonality, mostly in about a third. Reportedly, TCR beta sequences from common variable immunodeficiency showed fewer deletions and N-nucleotide insertions. CVID subjects shared fewer TCRbeta clones than healthy controls did.

The specimen sequenced was peripheral blood mononuclear cells. The chain has TRBV18 and TRBJ1-1; no firm D call. The source of this sequence is a person between 18 and 75 years old in good health. CDR3 loop: CASSPADTAFF. CDR3 DNA (partial): TGTGCCAGCTCACCCGCGGATACG. Variable domain in full (rest from reference TRBV18 and TRBJ1-1): NAGVMQNPRHLVRRRGQEARLRCSPMKGHSHVYWYRQLPEEGLKFMVYLQKENIIDESGMPKERFSAEFPKEGPSILRIQQVVRGDSAAYFCASSPADTAFFGQGTRLTVV.